Below, one TCR beta chain is given with its context. This sample stems from a study of blood T cell repertoires in COVID-19. Study information: Samples taken during acute and convalescent COVID-19 were collected in the United States, Italy and Spain. T cells, B-cell-depleted T cells, or PBMCs provided the cDNA or gDNA that served as material.

Repertoires were generated with immunoSEQ multiplex PCR, while TCRdb's copy carries only in-frame clones and drops some. In the table there are roughly 150,000 clones, approximately 84% of which are singletons. Trimming cost V 4 bases and J 7 bases; bases outside gene matches: 4. This CDR3 is built from 13 residues. Germline CDR1 reads MNHEY; CDR2 reads SVGEGT. This clonotype was sampled from a man between 65 and 79 years old with active or convalescent COVID-19. V usage is TRBV6-2 or TRBV6-3 and J usage is TRBJ1-5; 7 nucleotides line up with TRBD1. The sequenced sample consisted of peripheral blood. This CDR3 is CASSSNRGQPQHF. CDR3 in DNA: TGTGCCAGCAGTTCCAACAGGGGCCAGCCCCAGCATTTT.